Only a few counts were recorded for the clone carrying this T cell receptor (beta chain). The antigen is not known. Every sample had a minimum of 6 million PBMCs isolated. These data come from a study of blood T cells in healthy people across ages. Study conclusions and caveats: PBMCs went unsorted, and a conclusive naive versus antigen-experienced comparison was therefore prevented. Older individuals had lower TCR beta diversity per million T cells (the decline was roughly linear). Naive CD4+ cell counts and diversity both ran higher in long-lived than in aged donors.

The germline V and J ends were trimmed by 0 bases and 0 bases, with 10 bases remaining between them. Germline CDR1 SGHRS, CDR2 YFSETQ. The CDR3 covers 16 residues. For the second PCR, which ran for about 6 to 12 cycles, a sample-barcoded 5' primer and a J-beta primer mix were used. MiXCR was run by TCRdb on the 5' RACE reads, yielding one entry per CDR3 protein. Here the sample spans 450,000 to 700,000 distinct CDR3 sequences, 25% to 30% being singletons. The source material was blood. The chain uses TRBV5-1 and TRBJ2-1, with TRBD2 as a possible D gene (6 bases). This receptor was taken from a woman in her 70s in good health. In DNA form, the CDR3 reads TGCGCCAGCAGCTTGGTGCTAGCGATCTCCTACAATGAGCAGTTCTTC. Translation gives CASSLVLAISYNEQFF. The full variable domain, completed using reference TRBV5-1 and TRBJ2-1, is KAGVTQTPRYLIKTRGQQVTLSCSPISGHRSVSWYQQTPGQGLQFLFEYFSETQRNKGNFPGRFSGRQFSNSRSEMNVSTLELGDSALYLCASSLVLAISYNEQFFGPGTRLTVL.